This T cell receptor beta chain was captured in a study of beta chain features in type 1 diabetes. Study overall: All samples together contributed 100 million to 120 million sorted cells for examination. Study results and limitations: For Type 1 diabetes patients, all four CD4+ subsets carried TCRB CDR3s that were moderately but significantly shorter. PCR might pick shorter templates more often, in the same way for patients and controls. VDJ junctions sequenced from type 1 diabetes patients showed fewer insertions and more deletions.

Sequencing targeted expressed TCRB transcripts, as all isolated RNA had been reverse transcribed. Sequenced by immunoSEQ multiplex PCR; TCRdb stores in-frame clones only, minus some. The repertoire holds hundreds of thousands of clones, with around an eighth as singletons. V lost 4 bases, J lost 0 bases, and 9 bases lay in between. CDR3 length: 14 amino acids. CDR1 and CDR2 from the germline V gene are SNHLY and FYNNEI. For this clone: Its cognate antigen is unknown.

The chain has TRBV2 and TRBJ2-5; no firm D call. Sequencing was carried out using naive CD4+ T cells from blood. This TCR was recovered from a man between 18 and 29 years old with type 1 diabetes. The CDR3, as DNA: TGTGCCAGCAGTGGGCACGGCGACCAAGAGACCCAGTACTTC. The encoded protein is CASSGHGDQETQYF.